The 27 T cell receptor beta chains given below trace back to one sample, sequenced in a study of blood T cell repertoires in COVID-19. TCRdb's copy holds only in-frame clones and misses some; the assay was immunoSEQ multiplex PCR. The data show around 330,000 clones, with roughly 89% seen just once and roughly 5.3% held by the top ten. The sequenced sample consisted of PBMCs or T cells enriched from blood (not recorded which). These receptors were taken from a man in his 60s who had recovered from COVID-19.

J is TRBJ2-5 and V is TRBV2; 7 bases are shared with TRBD2. After removal of 5 bases from V and 2 bases from J, the junction contained 8 bases not matched to a gene. The CDR3 runs 15 residues. Germline CDR1 reads SNHLY; CDR2 reads FYNNEI. The CDR3 sequence: CASSQERLAQETQYF. As DNA, the CDR3 is TGTGCCAGCAGTCAGGAGAGACTAGCACAAGAGACCCAGTACTTC. Based on the CDR3 plus reference TRBV2 and TRBJ2-5, the full variable domain is EPEVTQTPSHQVTQMGQEVILRCVPISNHLYFYWYRQILGQKVEFLVSFYNNEISEKSEIFDDQFSVERPDGSNFTLKIRSTKLEDSAMYFCASSQERLAQETQYFGPGTRLLVL.

The chain is built from TRBV11-2 and TRBJ2-1, with 11 nucleotides matching TRBD2. Losses at the gene ends were 5 bases for V and 0 bases for J; bases not matched to a gene: 6. The germline V gene encodes CDR1 SGHAT and CDR2 FQNNGV. CDR3 size: 17 residues. CDR3 sequence reads: CASSVGLAVVSYNEQFF. Written as DNA, the CDR3 is TGTGCCAGCAGCGTGGGACTAGCGGTAGTCTCCTACAATGAGCAGTTCTTC.

This clone appeared a few times. V gene TRBV19 combines with J gene TRBJ1-2; 12 bases align to TRBD1. V lost 8 bases and J lost 4; bases outside the gene matches: 5. Germline V gene sequence: CDR1 LNHDA, CDR2 SQIVND (reference sequence). CDR3 length: 14 residues. CDR3 in DNA: TGTGCCAGTGGGACAGGGGGCCCGTTCTATGGCTACACCTTC. Translation gives CASGTGGPFYGYTF.

This chain links TRBV11-2 with TRBJ2-1, with D tentatively TRBD1 (6 bases). Germline CDR1 SGHAT, CDR2 FQNNGV. V dropped 5 bases and J dropped 7 bases, with 18 bases sitting between them. The CDR3 extends over 15 amino acids. Here the CDR3 DNA reads TGTGCCAGCAGCCAACAGGGAGCGGAGTGGAATGAGCAGTTCTTC. Protein product: CASSQQGAEWNEQFF.

V and J are TRBV7-2 and TRBJ2-3; D may be TRBD1 (6 bases). Trimming shortened V by 2 bases and J by 6 bases, and 12 bases separated the two germline ends. Germline CDR1 SGHTA, CDR2 FQGNSA. CDR3 length: 14 amino acids. The CDR3: CASSLPVRGDTQYF. The CDR3 DNA reads TGTGCCAGCAGCTTACCCGTGAGGGGGGATACGCAGTATTTT.

V is TRBV5-4 and J is TRBJ2-7, with 11 bases that match TRBD1. The ends lost 2 bases at V and 2 bases at J; junction bases unmatched: 3. The CDR3 runs 15 residues. Per germline, CDR1 SGHNT and CDR2 YYREEE (reference sequence). The CDR3 here is CASSFPGQGAYEQYF. The CDR3 nucleotides are TGTGCCAGCAGCTTCCCGGGACAGGGGGCCTACGAGCAGTACTTC.

The chain couples TRBV27 to TRBJ2-1, with D maybe TRBD2 (6 bases). V lost 2 bases and J lost 5, with 16 bases in between. The germline CDR1 and CDR2 sequences are MNHEY and SMNVEV (reference sequence). This CDR3 has 16 amino acids. CDR3 loop: CASSLTSPAANNEQFF. CDR3 sequence (DNA): TGTGCCAGCAGTTTAACTAGCCCCGCTGCAAACAATGAGCAGTTCTTC.

This sequence joins TRBV29-1 and TRBJ2-1; a possible D gene is TRBD2 (6 bases). CDR3 length equals 16 residues. Trimming left V 4 bases short and J 2 bases short, with 18 bases between. Germline CDR1 and CDR2: SQVTM and ANQGSEA. The CDR3 here is CSVASALWETYNEQFF. The CDR3 nucleotides are TGCAGCGTTGCTAGCGCTTTATGGGAAACCTACAATGAGCAGTTCTTC.

Points on this clone: Other DNA sequences of this sample code for an identical CDR3. The chain recombines TRBV19 with TRBJ2-7, with TRBD2 matching 12 bases. J was trimmed by 2 bases and V by 5 bases; bases with no gene match: 4. This CDR3 comprises 15 residues. CDR1 LNHDA and CDR2 SQIVND come from the germline V gene (reference sequence). In DNA form, the CDR3 reads TGTGCCAGTAGTCTGCTAGCGGGAGGGGCCTACGAGCAGTACTTC. This sequence encodes CASSLLAGGAYEQYF.

The gene calls are TRBV5-4 and TRBJ1-2; D possibly corresponds to TRBD1 (6 bases). Looked up from germline, CDR1 is SGHNT and CDR2 is YYREEE (reference sequence). Between the trimmed V and J ends, which lost 3 bases and 6 bases, there was a span of 18 bases. This CDR3 comprises 15 residues. CDR3 sequence: CASSWGLGALDGYTF. In nucleotides, the CDR3 is TGTGCCAGCAGCTGGGGTTTGGGGGCGCTCGATGGCTACACCTTC.

The J gene is TRBJ2-7, the V gene TRBV9, with D unclear. With 4 bases removed from V and 6 bases from J, the gap between germline ends came to 14 bases. The CDR3 length is 13 residues. Germline CDR1 is SGDLS and CDR2 is YYNGEE. The CDR3 DNA follows: TGTGCCAGCAGCTCGTGGGCCGGTGGCGAGCAGTACTTC. Translation: CASSSWAGGEQYF. Full variable domain (missing parts from reference TRBV9 and TRBJ2-7): DSGVTQTPKHLITATGQRVTLRCSPRSGDLSVYWYQQSLDQGLQFLIQYYNGEERAKGNILERFSAQQFPDLHSELNLSSLELGDSALYFCASSSWAGGEQYFGPGTRLTVT.

The rearrangement joins TRBV6-6 to TRBJ2-1; a possible D gene is TRBD2 (5 bases). V was shortened by 5 bases and J by 8 bases, with 31 bases between the two germline ends. This CDR3 is 19 amino acids long. Germline loops: CDR1 MNHNY, CDR2 SVGAGI (reference sequence). Here the CDR3 DNA reads TGTGCCAGCAGTCTGAGCGAAAATCTCGGAGGCGCCCTACACCATGAGCAGTTCTTC. This gives the protein CASSLSENLGGALHHEQFF.

V and J are TRBV28 and TRBJ2-5, with TRBD1 as a possible D gene (5 bases). V lost 1 base and J 4 bases, leaving 13 bases between the germline ends. The germline gives CDR1 MDHEN, CDR2 SYDVKM. CDR3 length: 15 residues. DNA of the CDR3: TGTGCCAGCAGTTTATCCCAGGGCGGATCAGAGACCCAGTACTTC. This codes for CASSLSQGGSETQYF.

The CDR3 DNA is TGTGCCAGCAGCCCCCCCGGACAGGGAGTTACTGAAGCTTTCTTT. Residues: CASSPPGQGVTEAFF. The J gene is TRBJ1-1, the V gene TRBV7-9; 8 bases agree with TRBD1. The ends lost 5 bases at V and 5 bases at J; junction bases unmatched: 10. Germline V gene sequence: CDR1 SEHNR, CDR2 FQNEAQ (reference sequence). The CDR3 spans 15 residues.

The sample holds one count of this clone. V gene TRBV30 combines with J gene TRBJ2-7; 13 bases align to TRBD2. This CDR3 region has 20 residues. Trimming took 0 bases from V and 0 from J; bases not matched to a gene: 14. CDR1 is GTSNPN and CDR2 is SVGIG in the germline V gene (reference sequence). CDR3 nucleotide sequence: TGTGCCTGGAGTGTACCGTGGACTAGCGGGAGATTCCCCCTCTCCTACGAGCAGTACTTC. As protein: CAWSVPWTSGRFPLSYEQYF.

In its sample, this clone was seen once. J is TRBJ1-4 and V is TRBV6-5; D is unresolved. This CDR3 is 16 amino acids long. The V gene's germline CDR1 is MNHEY and CDR2 SVGAGI. V lost 4 bases, J lost 2 bases, and 14 bases lay in between. The CDR3 reads CASSSRRRGTNEKLFF. CDR3 sequence (DNA): TGTGCCAGCAGTTCCCGCCGGAGAGGGACTAATGAAAAACTGTTTTTT.

Details on this clone: Mismatch with germline at one junction end may stem from a read error. The chain recombines TRBV6-1 with TRBJ2-5, with 10 bases identical to TRBD1. The CDR3 extends over 15 amino acids. Looked up from germline, CDR1 is MNHNS and CDR2 is SASEGT. CDR3 nucleotides: TGTGCCAGCAGTAAAGCGACAGGGGGCATGGAGACCCAGTACTTC. Translated, it gives CASSKATGGMETQYF.

In this sample, this clone turned up once. The chain carries TRBV11-3 and TRBJ2-7; 7 nucleotides match TRBD1. CDR3 length: 15 residues. V shed 5 bases, J shed 2 bases, and the junction held 9 bases outside the gene matches. The germline CDR1 and CDR2 sequences are SGHNT and YENEEA. DNA for the CDR3: TGTGCCAGCAGCCAAGGGGGACAGAGCACCTACGAGCAGTACTTC. It is translated as CASSQGGQSTYEQYF.

This chain uses TRBV7-9 with TRBJ2-7; no reliable D call. Deletions cut 5 bases from V and 4 bases from J, with 15 bases between. Germline lookup yields CDR1 SEHNR and CDR2 FQNEAQ (reference sequence). This CDR3 region has 14 residues. The DNA of the CDR3 is TGTGCCAGCAGCAAGGATCGTGGAGAATACGAGCAGTACTTC. This translates into CASSKDRGEYEQYF.

The chain combines TRBV6-5 with TRBJ2-1; 8 bases align to TRBD1. V was pared by 0 bases and J by 5 bases, with 6 bases of the junction left unmatched. The germline gives CDR1 MNHEY, CDR2 SVGAGI. The CDR3 totals 16 residues. The CDR3 protein is CASSYSGTGGHNEQFF. CDR3 DNA sequence: TGTGCCAGCAGTTACTCCGGGACAGGAGGGCACAATGAGCAGTTCTTC.

The J gene is TRBJ2-5, the V gene TRBV9, with D perhaps TRBD2 (6 bases). There are 14 residues in the CDR3. Between the trimmed V and J ends, which lost 0 bases and 3 bases, there was a span of 9 bases. Germline loops: CDR1 SGDLS, CDR2 YYNGEE. The CDR3 loop reads CASSVGGEEETQYF. The CDR3 nucleotides read TGTGCCAGCAGCGTAGGTGGGGAGGAAGAGACCCAGTACTTC.

In the case of this clone: The identical CDR3 is also encoded by other nucleotide sequences in the sample. The chain combines TRBV7-2 with TRBJ2-1; TRBD1 might be the D (7 bases). Looked up from germline, CDR1 is SGHTA and CDR2 is FQGNSA. Trimming took 4 bases from V and 1 from J, leaving 11 bases between them. This CDR3 contains 15 residues. The CDR3 DNA reads as TGTGCCAGCAGCTCGACAGGGACTTCCTACAATGAGCAGTTCTTC. Translating gives CASSSTGTSYNEQFF.

CDR3 sequence reads: CASSLDRQETQYF. CDR3 nucleotides: TGTGCCAGCAGCTTGGACAGACAAGAGACCCAGTACTTC. This sequence joins TRBV5-4 and TRBJ2-5, with D unresolved. Germline CDR1 and CDR2: SGHNT and YYREEE (reference sequence). The CDR3 runs to 13 residues. V lost 0 bases and J lost 2, with 5 bases in between.

This chain uses TRBV19 with TRBJ2-2; 9 bases line up with TRBD1. The germline V gene encodes CDR1 LNHDA and CDR2 SQIVND (reference sequence). The CDR3 is 15 amino acids. V trimming: 4 bases; J trimming: 6 bases; junction bases outside the gene matches: 6. CDR3: CASSTGQGGAGELFF. The CDR3 nucleotides are TGTGCCAGTAGTACGGGACAGGGAGGGGCCGGGGAGCTGTTTTTT.

The chain is built from TRBV7-8 and TRBJ2-5, with 8 bases matching TRBD2. Per the germline V gene, CDR1 is SGHVS and CDR2 is FQNEAQ. J gave up 3 bases and V 3 bases, and 6 bases lay outside the gene matches. This CDR3 region has 15 residues. In DNA form, the CDR3 reads TGTGCCAGCAGCTTCCTTAGCGGGATTAAAGAGACCCAGTACTTC. Residues: CASSFLSGIKETQYF.

This rearrangement joins TRBV2 to TRBJ2-1; maybe TRBD2 (6 bases). Per germline, CDR1 SNHLY and CDR2 FYNNEI. Trimming removed 7 bases at V and 3 bases at J, with 13 bases between. This CDR3 has 14 residues. For the CDR3, the DNA is TGTGCCAGCAAGGAGGGACCATACTACAATGAGCAGTTCTTC. This codes for CASKEGPYYNEQFF.

The V gene is TRBV28, the J gene TRBJ2-1; 7 bases are shared with TRBD1. The V and J ends lost 3 bases and 7 bases, in that order; junction bases with no gene match: 3. The CDR3 has 13 residues. Germline lookup yields CDR1 MDHEN and CDR2 SYDVKM. Here the CDR3 reads CASSFRGRNEQFF. The CDR3, as DNA: TGTGCCAGCAGTTTTAGGGGGCGGAATGAGCAGTTCTTC.